Below, 11 T cell receptor beta chains from the same sample are listed, as sequenced in a study of T cells in Graves' hyperthyroidism and ophthalmopathy. Using RNA transcripts as the source, TCR beta CDR3 regions were amplified. With the HTBI primer set, the TCR CDR3 went through a first round of RT-PCR. TCRdb reprocessed the multiplex PCR reads with MiXCR, giving one entry per CDR3 protein. The sample carries hundreds of thousands of distinct CDR3 sequences, less than 20% recorded once. Sequencing was carried out using blood. All receptors come from a man in his forties with Graves' ophthalmopathy.

The genes are TRBV20-1 and TRBJ2-5; D unclear. The length of the CDR3 is 17 residues. Looked up from germline, CDR1 is DFQATT and CDR2 is SNEGSKA (reference sequence). The ends were cut back, 0 bases at V and 3 bases at J, with 20 bases in the middle. The CDR3 coding sequence is TGCAGTGCTAGAGATCTGTTAGAGCCGCAACTGAAAGAGACCCAGTACTTC. It codes for CSARDLLEPQLKETQYF.

At least ten counts were recorded for this clonotype. The CDR3 bases are TGTGCCAGCAGCTCCGGGGGGCGGGGGGAGACCCAGTACTTC. It yields the protein CASSSGGRGETQYF. This chain uses TRBV7-3 with TRBJ2-5; a weak D match, TRBD2 (7 bases). The germline V gene has CDR1 SGHTA and CDR2 FQGTGA. The V end was cut by 4 bases, the J end by 5 bases, with 14 bases between. This CDR3 spans 14 amino acids.

This clonotype occurred a few times. The chain joins TRBV9 to TRBJ2-2; possibly TRBD1 for D (6 bases). The germline V and J ends were trimmed by 3 bases and 3 bases, with 9 bases remaining between them. This CDR3 spans 14 amino acids. Germline-derived CDR1 and CDR2 are SGDLS and YYNGEE. The CDR3 loop is CASSENRDTGELFF. The CDR3 nucleotides read TGTGCCAGCAGCGAAAACAGGGACACCGGGGAGCTGTTTTTT.

This clonotype was observed at least ten times. Here the CDR3 reads CASSLGGVLNTEAFF. The CDR3 nucleotides read TGTGCCAGCAGCTTAGGGGGGGTATTGAACACTGAAGCTTTCTTT. The gene calls are TRBV7-9 and TRBJ1-1, with TRBD1 as a possible D gene (5 bases). CDR3 size: 15 residues. The V and J ends lost 1 base and 0 bases respectively, with 9 bases between them. Per the germline V gene, CDR1 is SEHNR and CDR2 is FQNEAQ (reference sequence).

This clonotype was seen many times. This chain uses TRBV6-2 or TRBV6-3 with TRBJ2-7; no definite D call. Trimming removed 2 bases at V and 2 bases at J, with 10 bases between. The CDR3 loop spans 14 amino acids. CDR1 and CDR2 from the germline V gene are MNHEY and SVGEGT. Written as DNA, the CDR3 is TGTGCCAGCAGTTACAGCGCAACCCCCTACGAGCAGTACTTC. This translates into CASSYSATPYEQYF.

The genes are TRBV3-1 and TRBJ1-1, with D perhaps TRBD1 (5 bases). Deletions cut 6 bases from V and 6 bases from J, with 8 bases between. The CDR3 has 11 amino acids. CDR1 LGHDT and CDR2 YNNKEL come from the germline V gene (reference sequence). CDR3 bases: TGTGCCAGCAGTGGGGCAGCTGAAGCTTTCTTT. Its protein product is CASSGAAEAFF.

This clonotype was seen repeatedly, ten times or more. The rearrangement uses TRBV6-1 and TRBJ1-5; D gene uncertain. Germline loops: CDR1 MNHNS, CDR2 SASEGT. This CDR3 spans 12 amino acids. V was cut by 8 bases and J by 1 base, with 6 bases left in between. The CDR3 DNA follows: TGTGCCAGCGGTAGGAGCAATCAGCCCCAGCATTTT. Translating it yields CASGRSNQPQHF.

This clonotype was found a few times. The chain carries TRBV29-1 and TRBJ1-1, with D maybe TRBD1 (6 bases). Germline V gene data show CDR1 as SQVTM and CDR2 as ANQGSEA. With 1 base removed from V and 4 bases from J, the gap between germline ends came to 16 bases. The CDR3 spans 15 residues. CDR3 coding DNA: TGCAGCGTTGAAGGGTGGGGGGGCGCGGCCACTGAAGCTTTCTTT. Protein: CSVEGWGGAATEAFF.

This clonotype was picked up one time. The chain has TRBV9 and TRBJ2-5; D is unresolved. Germline V CDR1 and CDR2: SGDLS, YYNGEE. This CDR3 spans 15 amino acids. Trimming removed 4 bases at V and 0 bases at J, with 13 bases between. DNA for the CDR3: TGTGCCAGCAGCCCCAGTCCGCAAGACCAAGAGACCCAGTACTTC. This sequence encodes CASSPSPQDQETQYF.

Ten or more counts support this clonotype. The chain is built from TRBV20-1 and TRBJ2-7, with D uncertain. CDR1 is DFQATT, CDR2 SNEGSKA, per germline (reference sequence). The CDR3 extends over 14 amino acids. V was pared by 3 bases and J by 0 bases, with 12 bases between. The CDR3 DNA is TGCAGTGCTAGGGGTCGCCGTAGCTCCTACGAGCAGTACTTC. It yields the protein CSARGRRSSYEQYF.

This clonotype was seen at least ten times. The DNA for the CDR3 is TGCGCCAGCAGATTAGGACAGGGTACATCTGAAGCTTTCTTT. Amino acids: CASRLGQGTSEAFF. The chain joins TRBV5-1 to TRBJ1-1; 8 nucleotides match TRBD1. There are 14 residues in the CDR3. V lost 5 bases to trimming and J lost 6 bases; unmatched junction nucleotides: 9. CDR1 is SGHRS, CDR2 YFSETQ, per germline. Using reference TRBV5-1 and TRBJ1-1 for the parts outside the CDR3, the full variable domain is KAGVTQTPRYLIKTRGQQVTLSCSPISGHRSVSWYQQTPGQGLQFLFEYFSETQRNKGNFPGRFSGRQFSNSRSEMNVSTLELGDSALYLCASRLGQGTSEAFFGQGTRLTVV.